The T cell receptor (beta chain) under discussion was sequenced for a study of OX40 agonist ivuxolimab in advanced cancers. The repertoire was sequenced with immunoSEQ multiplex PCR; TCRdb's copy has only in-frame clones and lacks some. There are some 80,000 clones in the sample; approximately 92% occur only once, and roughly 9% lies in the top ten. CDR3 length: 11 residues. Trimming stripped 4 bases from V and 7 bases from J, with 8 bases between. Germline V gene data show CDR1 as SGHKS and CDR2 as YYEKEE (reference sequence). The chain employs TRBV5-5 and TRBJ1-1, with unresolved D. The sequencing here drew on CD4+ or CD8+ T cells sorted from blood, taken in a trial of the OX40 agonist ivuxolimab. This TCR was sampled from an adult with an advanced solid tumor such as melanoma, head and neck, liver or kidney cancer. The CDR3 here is CASSAGGEAFF. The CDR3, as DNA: TGTGCCAGCAGCGCAGGAGGTGAAGCTTTCTTT.